The 6 T cell receptor beta chains below come from one sample, sequenced in a study of circulating and synovial CD4+ cells in juvenile arthritis. Here immunoSEQ multiplex PCR was the method, and the copy in TCRdb shows in-frame clones only, minus some. The sample lists roughly 32,000 clones, roughly 95% occurring once. The sequencing input was CD4+ T cells from blood. The receptors derive from a human donor with juvenile idiopathic arthritis.

This clone was recorded only once. The chain combines TRBV9 with TRBJ1-3; 8 positions match TRBD1. CDR1 is SGDLS and CDR2 is YYNGEE in the germline V gene. The trim removed 0 bases at V and 2 bases at J, leaving 4 bases unmatched. This CDR3 spans 16 amino acids. The CDR3 region has the DNA TGTGCCAGCAGCGTAGGTGACAGGGGAGCTGGAAACACCATATATTTT. Residues: CASSVGDRGAGNTIYF.

The V call is TRBV19, the J call TRBJ1-1; 8 bases are a match to TRBD1. This CDR3 is 15 amino acids long. Germline CDR1 and CDR2: LNHDA and SQIVND (reference sequence). Unmatched junction bases numbered 14, after V lost 9 bases and J lost 5 bases. The CDR3 loop is CASDHPDRVGTEAFF. The CDR3, as DNA: TGTGCCAGCGATCACCCGGACAGGGTCGGAACTGAAGCTTTCTTT.

The chain uses TRBV19 and TRBJ1-2; D remains unclear. Looked up from germline, CDR1 is LNHDA and CDR2 is SQIVND (reference sequence). Trimming stripped 5 bases from V and 1 base from J, with 11 bases between. The CDR3 is 14 amino acids. The CDR3 sequence is CASSVGGINYGYTF. The CDR3 DNA is TGTGCCAGTAGTGTCGGAGGGATTAACTATGGCTACACCTTC.

The CDR3 DNA sequence: TGTGCCAGCAGCTTGATACCAGGACGGGGAAACGAGCAGTACTTC. As protein: CASSLIPGRGNEQYF. The J gene is TRBJ2-7, the V gene TRBV5-6; perhaps TRBD2 as D (5 bases). The CDR3 has 15 residues. With 1 base removed from V and 5 bases from J, the gap between germline ends came to 16 bases. CDR1 is SGHDT and CDR2 is YYEEEE in the germline V gene.

This chain connects TRBV7-3 to TRBJ2-3; no clear D gene. CDR3 length: 17 residues. Trimming removed 1 base at V and 4 bases at J, with 18 bases between. Germline CDR1 is SGHTA and CDR2 is FQGTGA. The CDR3 DNA sequence: TGTGCCAGCAGCTTAAGTGGGTCGGCTAGAACCGCAGATACGCAGTATTTT. It codes for CASSLSGSARTADTQYF.

V is TRBV27 and J is TRBJ1-6; no reliable D call. CDR3 length: 12 residues. The V end lost 5 bases, the J end lost 5 bases, and 4 bases lay between the germline ends. Germline CDR1 is MNHEY and CDR2 is SMNVEV (reference sequence). CDR3 protein: CASSPDNSPLHF. As DNA, the CDR3 is TGTGCCAGCAGTCCCGATAATTCACCCCTCCACTTT.